These T cell receptor beta chains were read from a single sample in a study of STAT3 mutations in large granular lymphocyte leukemia. The protocol was immunoSEQ multiplex PCR, while the TCRdb copy is restricted to in-frame clones and leaves out a portion. The sample carries around 2,200 clones, 22% recorded once. What was sequenced was peripheral blood mononuclear cells. The receptors here all came from a man aged 55 to 70 with T-cell large granular lymphocyte leukemia. Some clones in this sample may be carry-over from other donors' samples. Each CDR3 is given with its conserved first and last residue. Each record gives: V gene, D gene, J gene, clone size, CDR3 protein, CDR3 DNA. D genes are given only for firm matches. The size of a clone is reported for some rows only, either as once, few or many, or as a class for expanded clones.

V: TRBV19; D: .; J: TRBJ1-4; size: .; CDR3: CASRGAVEKLFF; DNA: TGTGCCAGTAGGGGGGCAGTTGAAAAACTGTTTTTT
V: TRBV7-9; D: .; J: TRBJ2-3; size: .; CDR3: CASSSGGGSDTQYF; DNA: TGTGCCAGCAGCTCAGGGGGCGGGAGTGATACGCAGTATTTT
V: TRBV30; D: .; J: TRBJ1-5; size: .; CDR3: CAWADVWGPQHF; DNA: TGTGCCTGGGCGGACGTTTGGGGGCCCCAGCATTTT
V: TRBV18; D: .; J: TRBJ1-2; size: .; CDR3: CASSPGGTYGYTF; DNA: TGTGCCAGCTCCCCAGGTGGTACCTATGGCTACACCTTC
V: TRBV21-1; D: .; J: TRBJ1-1; size: .; CDR3: CASIEDGAFF; DNA: TGTGCCAGCATCGAAGACGGAGCTTTCTTT
V: TRBV18; D: .; J: TRBJ2-7; size: .; CDR3: CASSPPGGGYEQYF; DNA: TGTGCCAGCTCACCACCAGGGGGAGGCTACGAGCAGTACTTC
V: TRBV6-5; D: .; J: TRBJ2-1; size: .; CDR3: CASSRHWGEQFF; DNA: TGTGCCAGCAGTCGCCATTGGGGTGAGCAGTTCTTC
V: TRBV27; D: .; J: TRBJ2-7; size: few; CDR3: CASSFAGFSYEQYF; DNA: TGTGCCAGCAGTTTTGCGGGGTTCTCCTACGAGCAGTACTTC
V: TRBV6-5; D: .; J: TRBJ1-6; size: .; CDR3: CASSQVSSPLHF; DNA: TGTGCCAGCAGCCAGGTCTCGTCTCCCCTCCACTTT
V: TRBV9; D: .; J: TRBJ1-3; size: few; CDR3: CASSPGGNGNTIYF; DNA: TGTGCCAGCAGCCCCGGTGGTAATGGAAACACCATATATTTT
V: TRBV30; D: .; J: TRBJ1-1; size: .; CDR3: CAWSQGAAEAFF; DNA: TGTGCCTGGAGTCAAGGGGCCGCTGAAGCTTTCTTT
V: TRBV27; D: TRBD2; J: TRBJ2-1; size: few; CDR3: CASSLFLGGSNYNEQFF; DNA: TGTGCCAGCAGTTTATTTCTCGGCGGGAGTAATTACAATGAGCAGTTCTTC
V: TRBV18; D: .; J: TRBJ2-2; size: .; CDR3: CASSSTGEAGELFF; DNA: TGTGCCAGCTCGTCCACTGGGGAAGCCGGGGAGCTGTTTTTT
V: TRBV5-4; D: .; J: TRBJ2-7; size: .; CDR3: CASSTGLAYEQYF; DNA: TGTGCCAGCAGCACAGGGCTCGCCTACGAGCAGTACTTC
V: TRBV19; D: TRBD1; J: TRBJ1-5; size: .; CDR3: CASSGDRGQPQHF; DNA: TGTGCCAGTAGTGGCGACAGGGGTCAGCCCCAGCATTTT
V: TRBV30; D: .; J: TRBJ1-6; size: .; CDR3: CAWSTTPNSPLHF; DNA: TGTGCCTGGAGTACTACCCCCAATTCACCCCTCCACTTT
V: TRBV4-1; D: TRBD2; J: TRBJ2-1; size: .; CDR3: CASSQRLADYNEQFF; DNA: TGCGCCAGCAGCCAAAGACTAGCTGACTACAATGAGCAGTTCTTC
V: TRBV18; D: .; J: TRBJ2-6; size: .; CDR3: CASSPSGASGANVLTF; DNA: TGTGCCAGCTCACCGTCCGGCGCGTCTGGGGCCAACGTCCTGACTTTC
V: TRBV28; D: TRBD1; J: TRBJ1-2; size: few; CDR3: CASSSTGGAPNYGYTF; DNA: TGTGCCAGCAGTTCCACAGGGGGCGCCCCTAACTATGGCTACACCTTC
V: TRBV5-1; D: .; J: TRBJ2-5; size: .; CDR3: CASSLGRGGETQYF; DNA: TGCGCCAGCAGCTTAGGCAGGGGCGGGGAGACCCAGTACTTC
V: TRBV18; D: .; J: TRBJ2-5; size: .; CDR3: CASSLGEMDGTQYF; DNA: TGTGCCAGCTCACTTGGCGAAATGGATGGGACCCAGTACTTC
V: TRBV28; D: .; J: TRBJ2-7; size: .; CDR3: CASSRGRSSYEQYF; DNA: TGTGCCAGCAGTAGGGGGAGAAGCTCCTACGAGCAGTACTTC
V: TRBV27; D: .; J: TRBJ1-2; size: few; CDR3: CASSAALGSGYTF; DNA: TGTGCCAGCAGTGCAGCCTTGGGAAGTGGCTACACCTTC
V: TRBV29-1; D: TRBD2; J: TRBJ2-2; size: .; CDR3: CSAQGLAGRTGELFF; DNA: TGCAGCGCCCAGGGACTAGCGGGCAGAACCGGGGAGCTGTTTTTT
V: TRBV30; D: TRBD1; J: TRBJ1-1; size: .; CDR3: CAWGTGDTEAFF; DNA: TGTGCCTGGGGTACAGGGGACACTGAAGCTTTCTTT
V: TRBV7-9; D: .; J: TRBJ2-2; size: few; CDR3: CASSLSVGGELFF; DNA: TGTGCCAGCAGCTTATCGGTGGGAGGGGAGCTGTTTTTT
V: TRBV19; D: .; J: TRBJ1-2; size: .; CDR3: CASSPDTNYGYTF; DNA: TGTGCCAGTAGTCCTGACACGAACTATGGCTACACCTTC
V: TRBV7-9; D: TRBD1; J: TRBJ1-4; size: few; CDR3: CASSPDRGDEKLFF; DNA: TGTGCCAGCAGCCCCGACAGGGGGGATGAAAAACTGTTTTTT
V: TRBV9; D: TRBD2; J: TRBJ2-3; size: .; CDR3: CASSPRAGSGGDTQYF; DNA: TGTGCCAGCAGCCCCCGAGCCGGGAGCGGGGGGGATACGCAGTATTTT
V: TRBV23-1; D: .; J: TRBJ1-2; size: .; CDR3: CATYLRGAGYGYTF; DNA: TGCGCCACCTACCTGAGGGGCGCGGGCTATGGCTACACCTTC
V: TRBV30; D: .; J: TRBJ2-5; size: .; CDR3: CAQTDRETQYF; DNA: TGTGCCCAGACAGACAGGGAGACCCAGTACTTC
V: TRBV9; D: .; J: TRBJ2-3; size: .; CDR3: CASSVNWGGTQYF; DNA: TGTGCCAGCAGCGTAAACTGGGGCGGGACGCAGTATTTT
V: TRBV11-2; D: TRBD1; J: TRBJ2-3; size: few; CDR3: CASRHVLQGADTQYF; DNA: TGTGCCAGCAGACATGTTTTACAGGGGGCAGATACGCAGTATTTT
V: TRBV5-1; D: TRBD1; J: TRBJ1-1; size: .; CDR3: CASSIGTGEAFF; DNA: TGCGCCAGCAGCATCGGGACAGGTGAAGCTTTCTTT
V: TRBV9; D: .; J: TRBJ1-6; size: few; CDR3: CASSVGEGTPLHF; DNA: TGTGCCAGCAGCGTAGGTGAAGGTACACCCCTCCACTTT
V: TRBV30; D: TRBD1; J: TRBJ1-5; size: .; CDR3: CAWSGRQGSRQPQHF; DNA: TGTGCCTGGAGTGGCCGACAGGGGTCGCGGCAGCCCCAGCATTTT
V: TRBV13; D: TRBD2; J: TRBJ2-3; size: .; CDR3: CASSFGTSGDSGTDTQYF; DNA: TGTGCCAGCAGCTTCGGGACTAGCGGGGATTCGGGCACAGATACGCAGTATTTT
V: TRBV9; D: .; J: TRBJ1-1; size: .; CDR3: CASSAAKGGAEEAFF; DNA: TGTGCCAGCAGCGCAGCGAAGGGGGGCGCGGAGGAAGCTTTCTTT
V: TRBV4-1; D: TRBD2; J: TRBJ2-3; size: .; CDR3: CASSPLAGGNTDTQYF; DNA: TGCGCCAGCAGCCCCCTAGCGGGGGGGAACACAGATACGCAGTATTTT
V: TRBV27; D: .; J: TRBJ2-7; size: .; CDR3: CASTLRWGFSYEQYF; DNA: TGTGCCAGCACCCTTAGGTGGGGGTTCTCTTACGAGCAGTACTTC
V: TRBV27; D: .; J: TRBJ2-4; size: .; CDR3: CASSLITGSDKNIQYF; DNA: TGTGCCAGCAGTTTAATTACGGGGAGCGACAAAAACATTCAGTACTTC
V: TRBV5-4; D: .; J: TRBJ2-1; size: once; CDR3: CASNPSGFGNEQFF; DNA: TGTGCCAGCAATCCTTCGGGGTTTGGGAATGAGCAGTTCTTC
V: TRBV15; D: TRBD1; J: TRBJ1-3; size: .; CDR3: CATRGQGGNTIYF; DNA: TGTGCCACCAGAGGACAGGGTGGAAACACCATATATTTT
V: TRBV5-1; D: .; J: TRBJ2-7; size: .; CDR3: CASSLVPGVTYEQYF; DNA: TGCGCCAGCAGCTTGGTTCCAGGAGTGACCTACGAGCAGTACTTC
V: TRBV5-1; D: .; J: TRBJ1-6; size: few; CDR3: CASSPVGQDSPLHF; DNA: TGCGCCAGCAGCCCGGTGGGTCAGGATTCACCCCTCCACTTT
V: TRBV5-6; D: TRBD2; J: TRBJ2-4; size: few; CDR3: CASSLRAGRGMEYF; DNA: TGTGCCAGCAGCTTAAGGGCAGGGAGGGGTATGGAGTACTTC
V: TRBV7-9; D: .; J: TRBJ2-1; size: .; CDR3: CASSFGQTYNEQFF; DNA: TGTGCCAGCAGCTTTGGACAGACTTACAATGAGCAGTTCTTC
V: TRBV18; D: .; J: TRBJ2-1; size: few; CDR3: CASSPGPTGLFF; DNA: TGTGCCAGCTCACCAGGACCTACAGGTTTGTTCTTC
V: TRBV2; D: .; J: TRBJ2-1; size: few; CDR3: CASRGQFF; DNA: TGTGCCAGCAGGGGGCAGTTCTTC